The rows below give T cell receptor beta chains drawn from one sample of a study of a mutant IDH1 vaccine in newly diagnosed glioma. No antigen is known for these receptors. TCRdb's table, derived via immunoSEQ multiplex PCR, lists solely in-frame clones and lacks some. The sample lists around 52,000 clones, about 87% seen once, with approximately 4.6% in the top ten. Specimen: PBMCs, collected from a glioma patient whose treatment included an IDH1 peptide vaccine. The receptor source for this set is a woman in her thirties or forties with glioma. Each CDR3 is given with its conserved first and last residue. Fields, in order: D gene, clone size, J gene, CDR3 length, V gene, CDR3 DNA, CDR3 protein. D genes are given only for firm matches. Not every row has a clone size; where given, it reads once, few, many or a size class.

>TRBD2|once|TRBJ2-7|13|TRBV7-9
TGTGCCAGCACACCGGGACTAGCGTACGAGCAGTACTTC
CASTPGLAYEQYF
>TRBD1|.|TRBJ1-2|15|TRBV6-1
TGTGCCAGCAGTGAAGGGGTGGGACAGGGGATTGGCTACACCTTC
CASSEGVGQGIGYTF
>.|.|TRBJ1-2|14|TRBV28
TGTGCCAGCAGTTCCCCCCGGGACTTGGGTGGCTACACCTTC
CASSSPRDLGGYTF
>.|once|TRBJ2-7|11|TRBV18
TGTGCCAGCTCACCTGACAGAGAGCAGTACTTC
CASSPDREQYF
>.|.|TRBJ1-1|13|TRBV14
TGTGCCAGCAGCCGAGGGGTCCTCACTGAAGCTTTCTTT
CASSRGVLTEAFF
>.|.|TRBJ1-1|12|TRBV29-1
TGCAGCGTTCAGAGGTCGGGCACTGAAGCTTTCTTT
CSVQRSGTEAFF
>.|.|TRBJ1-1|12|TRBV29-1
TGCAGCGTTGTGGGGGCTGGCACTGAAGCTTTCTTT
CSVVGAGTEAFF
>.|.|TRBJ1-2|12|TRBV19
TGTGCCAGTAGCGTGCAAAAGGGCGGCTACACCTTC
CASSVQKGGYTF
>TRBD2|.|TRBJ2-1|15|TRBV7-2
TGTGCCAGCAGCTTCCATAGCGGGGGCTACAATGAGCAGTTCTTC
CASSFHSGGYNEQFF
>TRBD1|.|TRBJ1-4|15|TRBV7-6
TGTGCCAGCAGCGAAACTCCGGGACAGGAGAAAAAACTGTTTTTT
CASSETPGQEKKLFF
>.|.|TRBJ1-2|11|TRBV19
TGTGCCAGTAGTATCAACTATGGCTACACCTTC
CASSINYGYTF
>.|.|TRBJ1-2|13|TRBV2
TGTGCCAGCAGTCCACAGGTTAACTATGGCTACACCTTC
CASSPQVNYGYTF
>.|.|TRBJ2-3|14|TRBV10-3
TGTGCCATCAGTGAGAACCCAGACACAGATACGCAGTATTTT
CAISENPDTDTQYF
>.|.|TRBJ1-1|12|TRBV5-6
TGTGCCAGCACCATAGACGGGACTGAAGCTTTCTTT
CASTIDGTEAFF
>.|.|TRBJ2-7|14|TRBV5-7
TGTGCCAGCAGCAGTTGGGACGGCTCCTACGAGCAGTACTTC
CASSSWDGSYEQYF